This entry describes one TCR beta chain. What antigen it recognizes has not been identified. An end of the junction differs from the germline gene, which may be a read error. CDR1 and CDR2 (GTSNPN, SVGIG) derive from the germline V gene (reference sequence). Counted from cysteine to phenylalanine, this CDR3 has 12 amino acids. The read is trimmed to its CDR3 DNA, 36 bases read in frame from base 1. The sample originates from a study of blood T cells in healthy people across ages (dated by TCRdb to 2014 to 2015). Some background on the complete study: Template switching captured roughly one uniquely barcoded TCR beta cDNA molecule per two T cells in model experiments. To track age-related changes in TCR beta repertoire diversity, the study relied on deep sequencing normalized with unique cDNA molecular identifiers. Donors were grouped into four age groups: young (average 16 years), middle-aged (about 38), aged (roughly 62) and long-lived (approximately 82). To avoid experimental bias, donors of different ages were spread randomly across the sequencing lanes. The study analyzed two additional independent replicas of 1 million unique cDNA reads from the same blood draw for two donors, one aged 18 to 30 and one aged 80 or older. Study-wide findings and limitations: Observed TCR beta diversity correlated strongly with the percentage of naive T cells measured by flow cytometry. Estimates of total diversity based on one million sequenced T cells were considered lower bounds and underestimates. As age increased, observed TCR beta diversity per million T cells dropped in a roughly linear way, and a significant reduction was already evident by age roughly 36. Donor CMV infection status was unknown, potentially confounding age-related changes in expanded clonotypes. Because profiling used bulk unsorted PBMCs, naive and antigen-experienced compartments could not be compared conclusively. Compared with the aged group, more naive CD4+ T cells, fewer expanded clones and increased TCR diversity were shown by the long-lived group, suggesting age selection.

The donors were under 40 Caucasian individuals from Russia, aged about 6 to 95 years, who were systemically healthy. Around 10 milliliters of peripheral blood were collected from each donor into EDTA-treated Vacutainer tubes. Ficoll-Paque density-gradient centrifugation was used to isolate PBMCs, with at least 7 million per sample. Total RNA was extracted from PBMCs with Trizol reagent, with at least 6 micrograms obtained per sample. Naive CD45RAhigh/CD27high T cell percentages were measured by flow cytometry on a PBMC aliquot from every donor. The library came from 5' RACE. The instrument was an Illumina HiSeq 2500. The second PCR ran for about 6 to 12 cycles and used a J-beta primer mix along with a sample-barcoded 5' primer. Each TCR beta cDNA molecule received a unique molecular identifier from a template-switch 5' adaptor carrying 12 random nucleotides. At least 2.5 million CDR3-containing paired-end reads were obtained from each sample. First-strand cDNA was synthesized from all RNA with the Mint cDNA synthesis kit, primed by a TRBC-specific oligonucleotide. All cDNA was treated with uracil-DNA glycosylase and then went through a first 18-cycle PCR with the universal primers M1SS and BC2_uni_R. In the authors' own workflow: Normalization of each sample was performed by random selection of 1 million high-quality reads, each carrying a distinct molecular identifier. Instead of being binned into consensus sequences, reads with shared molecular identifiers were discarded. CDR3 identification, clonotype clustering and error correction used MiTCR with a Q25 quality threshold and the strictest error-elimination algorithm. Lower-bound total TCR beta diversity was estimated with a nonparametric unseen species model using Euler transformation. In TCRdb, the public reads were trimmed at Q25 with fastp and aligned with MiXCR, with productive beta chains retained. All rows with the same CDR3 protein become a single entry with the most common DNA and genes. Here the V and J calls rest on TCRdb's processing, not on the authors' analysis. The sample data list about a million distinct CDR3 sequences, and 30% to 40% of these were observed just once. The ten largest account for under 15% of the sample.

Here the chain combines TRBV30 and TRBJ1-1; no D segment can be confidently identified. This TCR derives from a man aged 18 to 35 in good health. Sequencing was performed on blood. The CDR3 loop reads CAWNYRNAEAFF. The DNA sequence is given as TGTGCCTGGAATTATCGGAACGCTGAAGCTTTCTTT.